This entry lists 9 T cell receptor beta chains sequenced from one sample in a study of cytomegalovirus exposure and HLA in healthy donors. Repertoires were generated with immunoSEQ multiplex PCR, while TCRdb's copy carries only in-frame clones and drops some. The sample includes some 170,000 clones, just under 90% of them seen just once. The specimen sequenced was PBMCs. The receptor source for this set is a young woman in good health and CMV-seronegative.

The chain carries TRBV5-6 and TRBJ2-7; TRBD1 agrees at 8 bases. From germline, CDR1 is SGHDT and CDR2 YYEEEE. V gave up 5 bases and J gave up 1 base; unmatched junction bases: 11. The CDR3 loop spans 16 amino acids. The CDR3 region has the DNA TGTGCCAGCAGGGTAACCGGGACAGGAGTTTCCTACGAGCAGTACTTC. It codes for CASRVTGTGVSYEQYF.

The chain has TRBV2 and TRBJ1-5; D is unresolved. The CDR3 is made up of 15 amino acids. V was shortened by 10 bases and J by 2 bases, with 18 bases between the two germline ends. Looked up from germline, CDR1 is SNHLY and CDR2 is FYNNEI. DNA of the CDR3: TGTGCCACCGCCCCGAGGGCAGTCCGCAATCAGCCCCAGCATTTT. This encodes CATAPRAVRNQPQHF.

The chain is built from TRBV6-6 and TRBJ2-7, with 11 bases matching TRBD2. V trimming: 4 bases; J trimming: 2 bases; junction bases outside the gene matches: 4. CDR1 and CDR2 (germline): MNHNY, SVGAGI (reference sequence). This CDR3 has 15 residues. CDR3 DNA sequence: TGTGCCAGCAGTTTCCTAGCGGGGGGCACCTACGAGCAGTACTTC. Protein product: CASSFLAGGTYEQYF.

This sequence joins TRBV4-1 and TRBJ1-2; D is perhaps TRBD1 (6 bases). Germline-derived CDR1 and CDR2 are MGHRA and YSYEKL. The CDR3 has 14 residues. With 0 bases removed from V and 2 bases from J, the gap between germline ends came to 7 bases. The chain's CDR3 is CASSQETGNYGYTF. The CDR3, as DNA: TGCGCCAGCAGCCAAGAAACAGGGAACTATGGCTACACCTTC.

The chain uses TRBV7-8 and TRBJ1-1, with 9 bases lining up with TRBD1. J lost 0 bases, V lost 2 bases, and 7 bases had no gene match. Per the germline V gene, CDR1 is SGHVS and CDR2 is FQNEAQ. The CDR3 length is 17 residues. This CDR3 reads CASSLLGQGTMNTEAFF. For the CDR3, the DNA is TGTGCCAGCAGCTTATTGGGACAGGGAACAATGAACACTGAAGCTTTCTTT.

The chain combines TRBV7-8 with TRBJ1-5; TRBD1 aligns across 7 bases. The CDR3 loop spans 15 amino acids. V was pared by 2 bases and J by 3 bases, with 4 bases of the junction left unmatched. Germline V lookup: CDR1 SGHVS, CDR2 FQNEAQ. The CDR3 region is CASSLTGQANQPQHF. In nucleotides, the CDR3 is TGTGCCAGCAGCTTAACAGGACAGGCCAATCAGCCCCAGCATTTT.

The V gene is TRBV7-9, the J gene TRBJ1-4, with no clear D. CDR3 size: 14 residues. In germline, CDR1 is SEHNR, CDR2 FQNEAQ (reference sequence). V lost 0 bases and J 4 bases, leaving 6 bases between the germline ends. DNA for the CDR3: TGTGCCAGCAGCTTAGCACAGAGTAATGAAAAACTGTTTTTT. It is translated as CASSLAQSNEKLFF.

The chain joins TRBV11-2 to TRBJ1-2, with D perhaps matching TRBD1 (5 bases). The length of the CDR3 is 15 residues. The germline CDR1 and CDR2 sequences are SGHAT and FQNNGV. V lost 5 bases, J lost 2 bases, and 15 bases lay in between. CDR3 sequence: CASSPAGHLNYGYTF. The CDR3 DNA reads as TGTGCCAGCAGCCCCGCCGGACACTTAAACTATGGCTACACCTTC. Based on the CDR3 plus reference TRBV11-2 and TRBJ1-2, the full variable domain is EAGVAQSPRYKIIEKRQSVAFWCNPISGHATLYWYQQILGQGPKLLIQFQNNGVVDDSQLPKDRFSAERLKGVDSTLKIQPAKLEDSAVYLCASSPAGHLNYGYTFGSGTRLTVV.

The chain combines TRBV19 with TRBJ2-7, with unresolved D. Germline CDR1 LNHDA, CDR2 SQIVND (reference sequence). The V gene lost 3 bases and the J gene lost 3 bases, with 9 bases spanning the gap. The CDR3 loop spans 13 amino acids. The CDR3 sequence: CASSILVSYEQYF. DNA of the CDR3: TGTGCCAGTAGTATTCTGGTCAGCTACGAGCAGTACTTC.